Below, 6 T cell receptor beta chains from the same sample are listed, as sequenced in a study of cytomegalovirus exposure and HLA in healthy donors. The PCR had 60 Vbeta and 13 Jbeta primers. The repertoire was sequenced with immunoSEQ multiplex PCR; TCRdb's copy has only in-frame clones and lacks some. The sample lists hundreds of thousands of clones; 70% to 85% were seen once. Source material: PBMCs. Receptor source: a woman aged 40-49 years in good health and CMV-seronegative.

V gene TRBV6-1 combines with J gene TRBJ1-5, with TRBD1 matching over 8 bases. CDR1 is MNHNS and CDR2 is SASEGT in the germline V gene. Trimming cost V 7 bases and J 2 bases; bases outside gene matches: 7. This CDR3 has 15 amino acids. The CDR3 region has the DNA TGTGCCAGCACGGAACAGGGGGTCGGCAATCAGCCCCAGCATTTT. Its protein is CASTEQGVGNQPQHF.

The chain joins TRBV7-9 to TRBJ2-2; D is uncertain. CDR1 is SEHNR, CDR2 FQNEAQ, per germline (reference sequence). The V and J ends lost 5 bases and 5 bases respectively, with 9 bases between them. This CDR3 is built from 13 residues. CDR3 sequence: CASSPYGTGELFF. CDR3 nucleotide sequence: TGTGCCAGCAGCCCCTATGGTACCGGGGAGCTGTTTTTT.

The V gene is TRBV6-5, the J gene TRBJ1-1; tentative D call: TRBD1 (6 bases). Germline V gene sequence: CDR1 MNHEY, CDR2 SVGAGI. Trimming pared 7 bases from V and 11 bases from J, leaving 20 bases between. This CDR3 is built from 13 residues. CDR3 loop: CASTPGTPHKAFF. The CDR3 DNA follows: TGTGCCAGCACCCCCGGGACACCACATAAGGCTTTCTTT.

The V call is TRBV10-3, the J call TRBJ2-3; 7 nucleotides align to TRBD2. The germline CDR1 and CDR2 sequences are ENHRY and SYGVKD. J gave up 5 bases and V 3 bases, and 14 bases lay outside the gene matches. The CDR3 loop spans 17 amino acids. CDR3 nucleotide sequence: TGTGCCATCAGTGATATCGCTAGCGGCCTAGGATTAGATACGCAGTATTTT. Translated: CAISDIASGLGLDTQYF.

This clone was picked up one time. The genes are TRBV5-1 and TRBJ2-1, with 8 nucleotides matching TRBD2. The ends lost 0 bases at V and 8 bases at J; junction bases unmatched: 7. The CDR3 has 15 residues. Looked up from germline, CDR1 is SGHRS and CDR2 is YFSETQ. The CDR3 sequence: CASSLAGGGLDEQFF. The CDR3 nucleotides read TGCGCCAGCAGCTTGGCGGGGGGGGGCCTGGATGAGCAGTTCTTC. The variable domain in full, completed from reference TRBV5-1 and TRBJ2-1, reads KAGVTQTPRYLIKTRGQQVTLSCSPISGHRSVSWYQQTPGQGLQFLFEYFSETQRNKGNFPGRFSGRQFSNSRSEMNVSTLELGDSALYLCASSLAGGGLDEQFFGPGTRLTVL.

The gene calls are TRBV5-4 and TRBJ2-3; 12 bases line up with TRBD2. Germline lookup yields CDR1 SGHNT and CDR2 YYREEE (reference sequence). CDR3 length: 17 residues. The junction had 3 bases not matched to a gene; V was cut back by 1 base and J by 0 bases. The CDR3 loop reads CASSLLLAGGSTDTQYF. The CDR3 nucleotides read TGTGCCAGCAGCTTGTTACTAGCGGGGGGTAGCACAGATACGCAGTATTTT.